One and the same sample provided the 4 T cell receptor beta chains below, sequenced in a study of blood T cell repertoires in COVID-19. TCRdb's table, derived via immunoSEQ multiplex PCR, lists solely in-frame clones and lacks some. The sample lists over 70,000 clones, around 86% occurring once. Source material: peripheral blood. Every receptor here comes from a human donor in a cohort sampled during active COVID-19.

The J gene is TRBJ2-1, the V gene TRBV5-4; TRBD1 aligns across 7 bases. V dropped 0 bases and J dropped 0; count of bases not matched to a gene: 3. This CDR3 comprises 16 residues. Germline V gene lookup returns CDR1 SGHNT and CDR2 YYREEE (reference sequence). The CDR3 loop reads CASSLGQGNSYNEQFF. CDR3 coding DNA: TGTGCCAGCAGCTTGGGACAGGGAAACTCCTACAATGAGCAGTTCTTC.

The chain recombines TRBV6-6 with TRBJ2-2, with TRBD1 as a possible D gene (6 bases). Germline loops: CDR1 MNHNY, CDR2 SVGAGI (reference sequence). V shed 10 bases and J shed 4 bases, with 19 bases lying between them. CDR3 length equals 15 residues. As DNA, the CDR3 is TGTGCCACCGGCACCGGGACACTTTTCACCGGGGAGCTGTTTTTT. Translating it yields CATGTGTLFTGELFF.

V usage is TRBV19 and J usage is TRBJ2-1; no clear D gene. The CDR3 runs to 12 residues. V was pared by 5 bases and J by 6 bases, with 8 bases between. The germline V gene has CDR1 LNHDA and CDR2 SQIVND (reference sequence). The CDR3 bases are TGTGCCAGTAGTTCACAGTCCAATGAGCAGTTCTTC. Protein: CASSSQSNEQFF.

The V gene is TRBV5-4, the J gene TRBJ2-5; 8 bases agree with TRBD2. V shed 1 base and J 4 bases; nucleotides not matched to a gene: 6. The length of the CDR3 is 15 residues. Looked up from germline, CDR1 is SGHNT and CDR2 is YYREEE (reference sequence). CDR3 DNA sequence: TGTGCCAGCAGCTTGTGGCTAGCGGGCGGAGAGACCCAGTACTTC. It yields the protein CASSLWLAGGETQYF.